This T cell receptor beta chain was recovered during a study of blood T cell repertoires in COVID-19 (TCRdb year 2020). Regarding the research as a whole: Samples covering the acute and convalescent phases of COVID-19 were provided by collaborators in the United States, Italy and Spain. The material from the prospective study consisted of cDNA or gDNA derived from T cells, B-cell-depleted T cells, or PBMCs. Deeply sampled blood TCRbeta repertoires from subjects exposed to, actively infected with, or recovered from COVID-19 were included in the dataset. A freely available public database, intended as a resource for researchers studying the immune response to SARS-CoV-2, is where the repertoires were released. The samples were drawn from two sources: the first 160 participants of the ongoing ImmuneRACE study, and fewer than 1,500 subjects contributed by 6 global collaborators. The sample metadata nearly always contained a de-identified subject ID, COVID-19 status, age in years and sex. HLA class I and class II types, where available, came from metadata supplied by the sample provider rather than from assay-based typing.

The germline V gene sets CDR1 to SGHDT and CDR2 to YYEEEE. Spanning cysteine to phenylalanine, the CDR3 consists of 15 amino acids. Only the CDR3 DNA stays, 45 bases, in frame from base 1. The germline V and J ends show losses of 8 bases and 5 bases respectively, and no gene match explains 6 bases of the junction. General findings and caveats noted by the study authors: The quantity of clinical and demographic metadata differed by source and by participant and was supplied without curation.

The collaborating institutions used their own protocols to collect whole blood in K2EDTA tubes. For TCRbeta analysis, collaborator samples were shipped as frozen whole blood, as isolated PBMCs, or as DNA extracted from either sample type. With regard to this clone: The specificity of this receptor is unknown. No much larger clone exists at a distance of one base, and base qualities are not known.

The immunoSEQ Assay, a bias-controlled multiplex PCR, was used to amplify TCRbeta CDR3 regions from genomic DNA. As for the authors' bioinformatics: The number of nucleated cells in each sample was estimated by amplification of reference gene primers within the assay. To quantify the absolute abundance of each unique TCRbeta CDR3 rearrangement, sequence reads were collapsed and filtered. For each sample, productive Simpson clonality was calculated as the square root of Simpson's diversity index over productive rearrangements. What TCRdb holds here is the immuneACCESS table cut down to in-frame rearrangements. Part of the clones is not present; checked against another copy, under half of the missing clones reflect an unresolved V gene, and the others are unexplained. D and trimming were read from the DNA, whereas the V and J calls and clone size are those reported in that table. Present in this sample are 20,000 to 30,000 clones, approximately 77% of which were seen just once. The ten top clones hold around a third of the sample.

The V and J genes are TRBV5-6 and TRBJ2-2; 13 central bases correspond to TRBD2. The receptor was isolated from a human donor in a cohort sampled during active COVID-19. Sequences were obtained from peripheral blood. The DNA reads TGTGCCAGTATCCAACTAGCGGGAGGGACCGGGGAGCTGTTTTTT. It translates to CASIQLAGGTGELFF.